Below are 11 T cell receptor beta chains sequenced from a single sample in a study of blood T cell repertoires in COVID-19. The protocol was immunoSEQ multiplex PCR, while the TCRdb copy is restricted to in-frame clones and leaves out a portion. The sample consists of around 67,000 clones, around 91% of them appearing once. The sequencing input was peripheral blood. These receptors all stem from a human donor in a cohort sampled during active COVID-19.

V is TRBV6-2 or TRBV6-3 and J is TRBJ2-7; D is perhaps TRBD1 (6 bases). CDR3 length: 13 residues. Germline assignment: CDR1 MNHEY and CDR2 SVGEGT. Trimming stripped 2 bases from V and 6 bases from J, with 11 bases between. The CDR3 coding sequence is TGTGCCAGCAGTTACCGGAGCAGGGGCGAGCAGTACTTC. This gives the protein CASSYRSRGEQYF.

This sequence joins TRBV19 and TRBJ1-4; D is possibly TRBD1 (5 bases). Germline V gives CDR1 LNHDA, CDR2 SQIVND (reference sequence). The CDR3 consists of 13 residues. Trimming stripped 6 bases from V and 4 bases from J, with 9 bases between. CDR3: CASRRQNNEKLFF. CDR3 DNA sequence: TGTGCCAGTAGAAGACAGAATAATGAAAAACTGTTTTTT.

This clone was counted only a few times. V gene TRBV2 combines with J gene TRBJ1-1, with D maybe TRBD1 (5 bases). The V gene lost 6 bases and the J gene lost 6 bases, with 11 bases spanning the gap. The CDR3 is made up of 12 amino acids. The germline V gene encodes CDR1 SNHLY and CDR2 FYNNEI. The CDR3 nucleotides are TGTGCCAGCAGAGGTCGGACACCTGAAGCTTTCTTT. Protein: CASRGRTPEAFF.

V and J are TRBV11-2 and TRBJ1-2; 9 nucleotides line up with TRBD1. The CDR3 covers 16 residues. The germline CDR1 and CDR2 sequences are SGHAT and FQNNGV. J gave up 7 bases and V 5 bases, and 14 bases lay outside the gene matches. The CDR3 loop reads CASSRWTGEVGRGYTF. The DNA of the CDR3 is TGTGCCAGCAGCCGGTGGACAGGGGAGGTCGGTCGTGGCTACACCTTC.

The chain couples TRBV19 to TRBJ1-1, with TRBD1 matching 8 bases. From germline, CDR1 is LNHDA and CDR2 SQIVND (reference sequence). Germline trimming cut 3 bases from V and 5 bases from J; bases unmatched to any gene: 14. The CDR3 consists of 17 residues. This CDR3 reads CASSMAQRQGRGTEAFF. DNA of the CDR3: TGTGCCAGTAGTATGGCACAGAGACAGGGGAGGGGAACTGAAGCTTTCTTT.

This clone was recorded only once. As DNA, the CDR3 is TGTGCCAGCAGTCGGATTGAGACAGGGAGCATTCAGTACTTC. Encoded protein: CASSRIETGSIQYF. V usage is TRBV6-2 or TRBV6-3 and J usage is TRBJ2-4; TRBD1 matches at 7 bases. Germline-derived CDR1 and CDR2 are MNHEY and SVGEGT. The CDR3 has 14 residues. Unmatched junction bases numbered 10, after V lost 5 bases and J lost 9 bases.

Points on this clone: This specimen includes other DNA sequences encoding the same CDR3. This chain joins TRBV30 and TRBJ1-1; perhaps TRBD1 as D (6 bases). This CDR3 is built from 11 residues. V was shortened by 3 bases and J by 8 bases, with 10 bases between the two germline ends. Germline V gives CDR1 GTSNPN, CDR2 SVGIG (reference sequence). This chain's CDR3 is CAWRQGTEAFF. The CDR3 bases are TGTGCCTGGAGACAGGGAACCGAAGCTTTCTTT.

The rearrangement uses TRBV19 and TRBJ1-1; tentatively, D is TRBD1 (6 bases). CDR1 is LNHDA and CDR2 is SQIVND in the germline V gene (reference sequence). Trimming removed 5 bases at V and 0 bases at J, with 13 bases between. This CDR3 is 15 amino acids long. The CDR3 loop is CASSAAGEMNTEAFF. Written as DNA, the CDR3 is TGTGCCAGTAGTGCCGCAGGGGAGATGAACACTGAAGCTTTCTTT.

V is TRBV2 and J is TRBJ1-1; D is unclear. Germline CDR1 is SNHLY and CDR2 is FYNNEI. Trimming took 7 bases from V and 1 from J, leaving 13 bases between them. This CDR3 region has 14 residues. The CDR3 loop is CASTLGSGNTEAFF. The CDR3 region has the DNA TGTGCCAGCACTCTAGGAAGCGGGAACACTGAAGCTTTCTTT.

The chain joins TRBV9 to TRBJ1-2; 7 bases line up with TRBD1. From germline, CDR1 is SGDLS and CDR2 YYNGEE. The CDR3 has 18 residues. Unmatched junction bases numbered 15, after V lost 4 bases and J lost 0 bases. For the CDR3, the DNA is TGTGCCAGCAGCACCCCGAGGACAGGCCCGGGAGCTAACTATGGCTACACCTTC. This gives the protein CASSTPRTGPGANYGYTF. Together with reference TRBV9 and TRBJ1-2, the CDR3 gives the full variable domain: DSGVTQTPKHLITATGQRVTLRCSPRSGDLSVYWYQQSLDQGLQFLIQYYNGEERAKGNILERFSAQQFPDLHSELNLSSLELGDSALYFCASSTPRTGPGANYGYTFGSGTRLTVV.

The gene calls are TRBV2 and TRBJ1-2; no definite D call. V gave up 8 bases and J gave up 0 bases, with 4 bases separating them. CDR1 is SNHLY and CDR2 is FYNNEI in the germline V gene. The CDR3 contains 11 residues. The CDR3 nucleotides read TGTGCCAGCCAGGCTAACTATGGCTACACCTTC. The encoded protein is CASQANYGYTF. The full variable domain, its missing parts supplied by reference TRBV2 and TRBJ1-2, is EPEVTQTPSHQVTQMGQEVILRCVPISNHLYFYWYRQILGQKVEFLVSFYNNEISEKSEIFDDQFSVERPDGSNFTLKIRSTKLEDSAMYFCASQANYGYTFGSGTRLTVV.